Detailed here is one T cell receptor (beta chain). Methods used by the authors: For nucleated cells, counts were estimated from reference gene primer amplification. This table comes from immunoSEQ multiplex PCR, and its TCRdb copy is limited to in-frame clones, with some not included. V and J calls and clone size are those listed in that table; D and trimming were worked out from the DNA. The table records 45,000 to 60,000 clones, roughly 90% of them present only once. This entry is derived from a study of blood T cell repertoires in COVID-19. This clonotype was obtained from a man aged 60 to 69 with acute or convalescent COVID-19. The specimen was peripheral blood.

Written as DNA, the CDR3 is TGCGCCAGCAGCTTGGTTTCGATGACTTACGGGGAGCAGTACTTC. It codes for CASSLVSMTYGEQYF. The chain recombines TRBV5-1 with TRBJ2-7; D call uncertain. V was pared by 0 bases and J by 7 bases, with 17 bases between. The CDR3 runs 15 residues. Germline V gives CDR1 SGHRS, CDR2 YFSETQ.